This TCR beta chain was obtained from a study of cytomegalovirus exposure and HLA in healthy donors. From germline, CDR1 is KGHSH and CDR2 LQKENI. The CDR3 is 18 amino acids. V lost 1 base and J 2 bases, leaving 21 bases between the germline ends. With 60 Vbeta and 13 Jbeta primers, the PCR was carried out. The assay was immunoSEQ multiplex PCR, and TCRdb's table has in-frame clones only and misses some. The sample carries around 150,000 clones, around nine tenths recorded once. This receptor was identified in a woman aged 25-40 years in good health and CMV-seronegative. Source material: PBMCs. The rearrangement links TRBV18 to TRBJ2-7, with a weak D call TRBD1 (6 bases). The CDR3 region is CASSPLTEGTGPTYEQYF. CDR3 in DNA: TGTGCCAGCTCACCACTGACCGAGGGAACAGGGCCTACCTACGAGCAGTACTTC.